One sample yielded the 6 T cell receptor beta chains listed below, sequenced in a study of cytomegalovirus exposure and HLA in healthy donors. The study ran its PCR with 60 Vbeta and 13 Jbeta primers. Sequenced by immunoSEQ multiplex PCR; TCRdb stores in-frame clones only, minus some. This sample has approximately 210,000 clones, with around 81% found just once. Source material: PBMCs. These receptors originate from a woman aged 50 to 65 in good health and CMV-seropositive.

This rearrangement joins TRBV13 to TRBJ2-3; D is possibly TRBD2 (7 bases). Trimming took off 6 bases at V and 2 bases at J, with 15 bases between the two ends. Looked up from germline, CDR1 is PRHDT and CDR2 is FYEKMQ (reference sequence). This CDR3 spans 15 amino acids. DNA of the CDR3: TGTGCCAGCAGAGGGGGGGGGCCCTTCACAGATACGCAGTATTTT. Protein: CASRGGGPFTDTQYF.

V usage is TRBV28 and J usage is TRBJ1-2; no clear D. The germline gives CDR1 MDHEN, CDR2 SYDVKM. Trimming took 5 bases from V and 1 from J, leaving 11 bases between them. This CDR3 spans 14 amino acids. CDR3 sequence (DNA): TGTGCCAGCAGTGGTAACACCCTTAACTATGGCTACACCTTC. It specifies CASSGNTLNYGYTF.

The chain is built from TRBV11-2 and TRBJ2-7; D might be TRBD2 (6 bases). V dropped 7 bases and J dropped 4 bases, with 14 bases sitting between them. The CDR3 totals 13 residues. Germline lookup yields CDR1 SGHAT and CDR2 FQNNGV. The CDR3 coding sequence is TGTGCCAGCAACAGCGGGCTGATTTACGAGCAGTACTTC. Amino acid sequence: CASNSGLIYEQYF.

V and J are TRBV6-5 and TRBJ1-2; D is uncertain. The germline V gene has CDR1 MNHEY and CDR2 SVGAGI. Between the trimmed V and J ends, which lost 7 bases and 2 bases, there was a span of 11 bases. The CDR3 contains 13 residues. CDR3 amino acids: CASNELTNYGYTF. In DNA, the CDR3 is TGTGCCAGCAATGAGCTTACGAACTATGGCTACACCTTC.

This clone is a singleton in its sample. The CDR3, as DNA: TGCAGCGTCCGTGGACAGGGGTCAACTGAAGCTTTCTTT. It is translated as CSVRGQGSTEAFF. This chain joins TRBV29-1 and TRBJ1-1; 9 bases agree with TRBD1. The CDR3 consists of 13 residues. CDR1 and CDR2 (germline): SQVTM, ANQGSEA. The trim removed 6 bases at V and 5 bases at J, leaving 7 bases unmatched.

The chain couples TRBV28 to TRBJ1-5; D remains unclear. Germline-derived CDR1 and CDR2 are MDHEN and SYDVKM. CDR3 length: 14 amino acids. V was cut by 3 bases and J by 5 bases, with 11 bases left in between. The DNA for the CDR3 is TGTGCCAGCAGTTTGATCAGGTTGTATCAGCCCCAGCATTTT. It translates to CASSLIRLYQPQHF. Complete variable domain (other parts from reference TRBV28 and TRBJ1-5): DVKVTQSSRYLVKRTGEKVFLECVQDMDHENMFWYRQDPGLGLRLIYFSYDVKMKEKGDIPEGYSVSREKKERFSLILESASTNQTSMYLCASSLIRLYQPQHFGDGTRLSIL.